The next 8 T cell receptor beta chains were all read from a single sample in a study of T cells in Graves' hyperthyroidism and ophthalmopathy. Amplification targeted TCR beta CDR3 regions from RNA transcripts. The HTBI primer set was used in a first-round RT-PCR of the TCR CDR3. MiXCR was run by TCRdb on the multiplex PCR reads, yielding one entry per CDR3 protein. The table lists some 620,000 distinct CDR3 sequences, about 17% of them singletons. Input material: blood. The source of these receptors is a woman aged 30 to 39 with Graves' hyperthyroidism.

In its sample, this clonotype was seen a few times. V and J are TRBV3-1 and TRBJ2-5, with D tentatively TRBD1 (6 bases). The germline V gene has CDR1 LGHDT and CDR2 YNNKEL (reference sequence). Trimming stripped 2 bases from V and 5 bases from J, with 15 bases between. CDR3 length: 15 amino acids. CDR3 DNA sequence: TGTGCCAGCAGCCAAACGGACAGCCCCCAGGAGACCCAGTACTTC. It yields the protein CASSQTDSPQETQYF.

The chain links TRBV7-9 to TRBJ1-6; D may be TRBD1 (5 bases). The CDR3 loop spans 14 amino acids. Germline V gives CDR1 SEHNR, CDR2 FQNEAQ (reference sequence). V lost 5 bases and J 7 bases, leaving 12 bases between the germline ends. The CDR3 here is CASSTRQPNSPLHF. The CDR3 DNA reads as TGTGCCAGCAGCACTCGACAGCCAAATTCACCCCTCCACTTT.

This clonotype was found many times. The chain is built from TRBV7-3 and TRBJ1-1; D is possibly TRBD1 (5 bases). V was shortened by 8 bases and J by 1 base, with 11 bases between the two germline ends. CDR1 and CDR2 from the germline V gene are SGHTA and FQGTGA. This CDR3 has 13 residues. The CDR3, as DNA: TGTGCCAGCCGAGGGGAGGGGAACACTGAAGCTTTCTTT. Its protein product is CASRGEGNTEAFF.

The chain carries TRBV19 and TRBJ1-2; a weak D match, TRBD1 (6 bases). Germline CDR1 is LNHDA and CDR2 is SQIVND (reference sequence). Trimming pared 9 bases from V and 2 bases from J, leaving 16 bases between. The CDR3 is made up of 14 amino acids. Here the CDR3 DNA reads TGTGCCAGCCAGCAGTGGGGGCTCAACTATGGCTACACCTTC. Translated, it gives CASQQWGLNYGYTF.

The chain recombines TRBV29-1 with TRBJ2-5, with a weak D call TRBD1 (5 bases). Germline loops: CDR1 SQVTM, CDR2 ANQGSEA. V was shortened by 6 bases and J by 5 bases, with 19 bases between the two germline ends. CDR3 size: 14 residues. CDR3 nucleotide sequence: TGCAGCGTCCAAAAAGGTTGGGGCCTGGAGACCCAGTACTTC. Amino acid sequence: CSVQKGWGLETQYF.

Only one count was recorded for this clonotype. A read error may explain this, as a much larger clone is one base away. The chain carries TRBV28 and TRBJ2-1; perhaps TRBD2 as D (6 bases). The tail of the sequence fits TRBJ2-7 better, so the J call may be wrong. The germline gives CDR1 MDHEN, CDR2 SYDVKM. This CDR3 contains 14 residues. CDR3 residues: CASSKGGFYNEQYF. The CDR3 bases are TGTGCCAGCAGCAAAGGAGGGTTCTACAATGAGCAGTACTTC.

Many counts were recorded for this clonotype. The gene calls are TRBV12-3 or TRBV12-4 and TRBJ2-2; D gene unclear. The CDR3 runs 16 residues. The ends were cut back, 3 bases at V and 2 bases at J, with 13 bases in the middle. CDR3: CASSLGVRPNTGELFF. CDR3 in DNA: TGTGCCAGCAGTTTGGGTGTGCGGCCTAACACCGGGGAGCTGTTTTTT.

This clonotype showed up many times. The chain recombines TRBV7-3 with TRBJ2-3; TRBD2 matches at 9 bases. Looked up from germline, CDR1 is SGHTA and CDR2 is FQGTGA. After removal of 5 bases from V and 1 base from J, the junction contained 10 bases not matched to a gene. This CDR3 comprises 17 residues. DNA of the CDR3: TGTGCCAGCAGCCGAGAAACTAGCGGGTGGGGCACAGATACGCAGTATTTT. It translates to CASSRETSGWGTDTQYF.